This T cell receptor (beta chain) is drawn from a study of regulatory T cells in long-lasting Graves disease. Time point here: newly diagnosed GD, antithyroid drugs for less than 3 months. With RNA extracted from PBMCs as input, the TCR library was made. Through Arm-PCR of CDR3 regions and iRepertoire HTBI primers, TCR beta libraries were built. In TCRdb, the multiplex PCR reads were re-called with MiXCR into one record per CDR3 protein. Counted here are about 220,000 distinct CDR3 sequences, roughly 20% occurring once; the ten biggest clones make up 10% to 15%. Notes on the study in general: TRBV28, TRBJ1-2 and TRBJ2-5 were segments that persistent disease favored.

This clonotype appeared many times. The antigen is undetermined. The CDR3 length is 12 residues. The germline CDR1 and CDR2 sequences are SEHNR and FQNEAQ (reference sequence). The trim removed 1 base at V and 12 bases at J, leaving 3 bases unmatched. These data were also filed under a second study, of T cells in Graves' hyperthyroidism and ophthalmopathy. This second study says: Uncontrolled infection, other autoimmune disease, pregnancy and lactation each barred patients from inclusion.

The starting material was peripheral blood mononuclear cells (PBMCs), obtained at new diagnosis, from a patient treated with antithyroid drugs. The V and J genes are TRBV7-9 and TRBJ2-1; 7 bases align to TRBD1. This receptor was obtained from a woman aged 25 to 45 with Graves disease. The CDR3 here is CASSLDGDRQFF. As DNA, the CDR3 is TGTGCCAGCAGCTTAGATGGGGACAGGCAGTTCTTC.